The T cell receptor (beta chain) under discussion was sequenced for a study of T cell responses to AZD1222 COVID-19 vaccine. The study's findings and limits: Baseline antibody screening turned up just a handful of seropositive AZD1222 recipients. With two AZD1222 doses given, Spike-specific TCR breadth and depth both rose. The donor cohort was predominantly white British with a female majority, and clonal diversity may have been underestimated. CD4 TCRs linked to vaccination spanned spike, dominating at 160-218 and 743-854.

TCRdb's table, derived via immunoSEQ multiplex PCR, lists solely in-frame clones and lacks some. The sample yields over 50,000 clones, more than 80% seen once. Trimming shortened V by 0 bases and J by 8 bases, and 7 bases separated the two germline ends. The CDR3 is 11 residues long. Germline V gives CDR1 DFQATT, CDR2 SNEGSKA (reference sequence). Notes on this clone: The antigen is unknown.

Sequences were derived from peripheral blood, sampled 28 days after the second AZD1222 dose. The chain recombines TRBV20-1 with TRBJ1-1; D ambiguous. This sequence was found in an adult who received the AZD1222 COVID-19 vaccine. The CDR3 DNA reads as TGCAGTGCTAGAGATAGGAGGGAAGCTTTCTTT. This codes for CSARDRREAFF.